Given below is one TCR beta chain in context. Deletions cut 6 bases from V and 15 bases from J, with 18 bases between. The CDR3 runs to 12 residues. The authors carried out high-throughput sequencing of TCR beta. They applied it to CD8+ and CD4+ T cells obtained from blood. It was negative isolation that provided the CD8+ and CD4+ T cells, whereas TEMRA cells were enriched by FACS. Random hexamers served to reverse transcribe roughly 0.5 to 1 ug RNA. Amplification of TCR beta CDR3 used immunoSEQ multiplex PCR across 54 Vbeta and 13 Jbeta. TCRdb reprocessed the immunoSEQ multiplex PCR reads with MiXCR, giving one entry per CDR3 protein. The sample records around 200,000 distinct CDR3 sequences, approximately 96% being singletons. The sample belongs to a study of CD8 T cells in Susac syndrome. Study-level background: The Susac syndrome patients that were sequenced included five or six with active disease and under 10 in remission.

V is TRBV12-3 or TRBV12-4 and J is TRBJ1-5, with no clear D. The sequenced material came from CD4+ T cells from PBMCs. The sequence came from a human donor with Susac syndrome. CDR3 sequence: CASSSSGPLRHF. In nucleotides, the CDR3 is TGTGCCAGCAGCTCCTCTGGCCCGCTGCGGCATTTT.